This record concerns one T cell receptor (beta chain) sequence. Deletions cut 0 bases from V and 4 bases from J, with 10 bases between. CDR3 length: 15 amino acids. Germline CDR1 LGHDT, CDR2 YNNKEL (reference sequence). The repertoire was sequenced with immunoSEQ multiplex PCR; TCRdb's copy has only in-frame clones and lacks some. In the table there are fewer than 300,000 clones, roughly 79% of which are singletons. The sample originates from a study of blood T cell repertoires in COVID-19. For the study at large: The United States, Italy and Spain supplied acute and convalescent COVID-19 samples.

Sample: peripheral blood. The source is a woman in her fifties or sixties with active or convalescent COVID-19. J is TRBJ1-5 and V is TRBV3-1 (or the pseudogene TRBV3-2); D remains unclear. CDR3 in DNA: TGTGCCAGCAGCCAAGATGTTAGTTTAAATCAGCCCCAGCATTTT. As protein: CASSQDVSLNQPQHF.